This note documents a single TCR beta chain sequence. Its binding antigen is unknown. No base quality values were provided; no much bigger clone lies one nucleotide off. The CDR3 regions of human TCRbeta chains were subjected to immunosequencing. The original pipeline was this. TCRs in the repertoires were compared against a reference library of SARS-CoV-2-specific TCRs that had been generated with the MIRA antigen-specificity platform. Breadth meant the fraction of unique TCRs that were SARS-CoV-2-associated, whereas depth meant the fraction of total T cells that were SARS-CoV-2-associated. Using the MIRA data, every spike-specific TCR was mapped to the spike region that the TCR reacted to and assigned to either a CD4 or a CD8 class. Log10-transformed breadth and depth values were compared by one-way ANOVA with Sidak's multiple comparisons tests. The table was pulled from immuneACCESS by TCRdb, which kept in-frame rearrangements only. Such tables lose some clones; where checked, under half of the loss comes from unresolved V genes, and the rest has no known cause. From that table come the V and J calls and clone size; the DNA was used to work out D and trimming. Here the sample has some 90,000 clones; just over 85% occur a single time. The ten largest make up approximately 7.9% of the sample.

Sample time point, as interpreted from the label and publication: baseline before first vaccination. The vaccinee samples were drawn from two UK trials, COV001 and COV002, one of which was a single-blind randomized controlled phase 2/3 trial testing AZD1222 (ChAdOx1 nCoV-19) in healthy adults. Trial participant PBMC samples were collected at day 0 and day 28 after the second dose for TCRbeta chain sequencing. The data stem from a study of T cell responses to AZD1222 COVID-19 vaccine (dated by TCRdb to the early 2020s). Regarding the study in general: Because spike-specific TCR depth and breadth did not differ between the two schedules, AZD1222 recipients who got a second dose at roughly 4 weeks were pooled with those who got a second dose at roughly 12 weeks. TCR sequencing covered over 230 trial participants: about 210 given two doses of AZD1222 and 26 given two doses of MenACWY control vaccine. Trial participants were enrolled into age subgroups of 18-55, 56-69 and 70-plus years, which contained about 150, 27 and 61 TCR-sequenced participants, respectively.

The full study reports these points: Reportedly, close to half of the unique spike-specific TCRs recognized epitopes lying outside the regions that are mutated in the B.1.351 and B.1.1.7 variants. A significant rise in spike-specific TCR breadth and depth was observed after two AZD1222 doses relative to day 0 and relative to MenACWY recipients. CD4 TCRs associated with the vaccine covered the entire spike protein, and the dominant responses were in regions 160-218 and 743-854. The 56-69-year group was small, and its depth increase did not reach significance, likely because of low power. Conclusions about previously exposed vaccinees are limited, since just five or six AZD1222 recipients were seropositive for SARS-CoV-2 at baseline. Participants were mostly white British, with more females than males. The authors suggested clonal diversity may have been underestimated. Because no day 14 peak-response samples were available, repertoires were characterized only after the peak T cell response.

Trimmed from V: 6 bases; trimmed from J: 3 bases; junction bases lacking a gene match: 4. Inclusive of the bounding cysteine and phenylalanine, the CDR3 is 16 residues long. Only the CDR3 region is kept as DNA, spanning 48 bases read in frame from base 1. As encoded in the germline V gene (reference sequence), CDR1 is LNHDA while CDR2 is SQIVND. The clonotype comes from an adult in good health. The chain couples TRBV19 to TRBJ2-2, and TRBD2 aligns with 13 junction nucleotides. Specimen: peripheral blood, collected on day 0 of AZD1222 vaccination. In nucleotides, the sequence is TGTGCCAGTAGCCGGGGACTAGCGGGACACACCGGGGAGCTGTTTTTT. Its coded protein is CASSRGLAGHTGELFF.